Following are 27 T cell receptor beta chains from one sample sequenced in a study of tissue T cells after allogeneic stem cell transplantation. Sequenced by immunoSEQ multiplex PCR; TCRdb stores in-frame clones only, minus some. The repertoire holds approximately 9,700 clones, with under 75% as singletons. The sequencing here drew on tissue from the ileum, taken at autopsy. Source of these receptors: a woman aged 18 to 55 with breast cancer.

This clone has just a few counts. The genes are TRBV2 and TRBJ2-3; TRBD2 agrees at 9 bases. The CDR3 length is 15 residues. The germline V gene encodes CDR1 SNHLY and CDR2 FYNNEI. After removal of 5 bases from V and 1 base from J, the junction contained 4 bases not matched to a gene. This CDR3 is CASSRIAGGTDTQYF. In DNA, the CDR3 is TGTGCCAGCAGTCGGATAGCGGGGGGCACAGATACGCAGTATTTT.

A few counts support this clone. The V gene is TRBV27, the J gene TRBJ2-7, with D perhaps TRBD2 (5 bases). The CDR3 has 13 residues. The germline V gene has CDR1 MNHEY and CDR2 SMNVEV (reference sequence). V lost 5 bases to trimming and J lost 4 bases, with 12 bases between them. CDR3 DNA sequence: TGTGCCAGCAGTCCCAACAGCGGATACGAGCAGTACTTC. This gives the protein CASSPNSGYEQYF.

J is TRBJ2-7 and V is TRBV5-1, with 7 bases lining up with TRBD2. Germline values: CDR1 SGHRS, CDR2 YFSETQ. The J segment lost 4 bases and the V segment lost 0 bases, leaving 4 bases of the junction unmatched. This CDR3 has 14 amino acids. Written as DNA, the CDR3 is TGCGCCAGCAGCTTGGAGGCTAGCGGTTACGAGCAGTACTTC. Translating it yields CASSLEASGYEQYF.

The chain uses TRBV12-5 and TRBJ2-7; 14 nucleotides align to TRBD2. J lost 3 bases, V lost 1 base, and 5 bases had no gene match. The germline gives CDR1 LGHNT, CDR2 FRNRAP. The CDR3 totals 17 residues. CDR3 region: CASGLADGTSGSYEQYF. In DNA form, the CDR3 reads TGTGCTAGTGGTTTGGCCGACGGGACTAGCGGGAGCTACGAGCAGTACTTC.

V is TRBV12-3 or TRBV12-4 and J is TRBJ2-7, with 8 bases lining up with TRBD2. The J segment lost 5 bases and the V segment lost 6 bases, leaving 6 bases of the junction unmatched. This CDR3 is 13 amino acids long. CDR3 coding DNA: TGTGCCAGCAGCACCGGGACTAGTGACGAGCAGTACTTC. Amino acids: CASSTGTSDEQYF.

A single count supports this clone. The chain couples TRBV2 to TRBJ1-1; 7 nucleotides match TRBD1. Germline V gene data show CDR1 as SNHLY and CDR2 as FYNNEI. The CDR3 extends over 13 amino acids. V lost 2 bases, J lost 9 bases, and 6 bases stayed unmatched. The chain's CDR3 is CASSELGDSQAFF. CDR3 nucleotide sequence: TGTGCCAGCAGTGAACTAGGGGACAGTCAAGCTTTCTTT.

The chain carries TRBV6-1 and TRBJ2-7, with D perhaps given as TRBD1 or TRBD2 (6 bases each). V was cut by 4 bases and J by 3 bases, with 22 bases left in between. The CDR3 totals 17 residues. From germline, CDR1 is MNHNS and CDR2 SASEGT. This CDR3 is CASSAHLGGGLIYEQYF. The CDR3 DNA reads TGTGCCAGCAGTGCCCATCTTGGAGGGGGGCTAATCTACGAGCAGTACTTC.

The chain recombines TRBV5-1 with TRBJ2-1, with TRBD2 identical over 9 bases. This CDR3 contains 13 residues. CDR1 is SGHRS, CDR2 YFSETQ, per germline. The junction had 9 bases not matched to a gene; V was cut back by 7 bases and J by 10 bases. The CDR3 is CASALAGRDEQFF. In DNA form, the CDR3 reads TGCGCCAGCGCCCTAGCGGGAAGGGACGAGCAGTTCTTC.

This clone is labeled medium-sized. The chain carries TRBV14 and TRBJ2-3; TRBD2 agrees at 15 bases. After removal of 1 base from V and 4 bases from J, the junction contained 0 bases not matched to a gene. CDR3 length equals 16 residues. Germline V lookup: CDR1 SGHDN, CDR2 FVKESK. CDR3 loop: CASSQGTSGGADTQYF. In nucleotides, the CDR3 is TGTGCCAGCAGCCAAGGGACTAGCGGGGGGGCAGATACGCAGTATTTT.

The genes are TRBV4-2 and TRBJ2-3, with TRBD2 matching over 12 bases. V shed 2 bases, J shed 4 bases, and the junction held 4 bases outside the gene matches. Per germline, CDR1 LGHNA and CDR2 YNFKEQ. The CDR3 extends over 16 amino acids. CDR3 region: CASSQQLAGGADTQYF. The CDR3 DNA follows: TGTGCCAGCAGCCAACAACTAGCGGGAGGAGCAGATACGCAGTATTTT.

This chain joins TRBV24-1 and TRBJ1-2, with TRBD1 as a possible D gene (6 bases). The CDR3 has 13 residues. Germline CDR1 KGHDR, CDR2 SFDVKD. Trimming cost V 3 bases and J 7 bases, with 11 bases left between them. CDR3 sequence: CATSDPGVGGYTF. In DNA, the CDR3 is TGTGCCACCAGTGATCCAGGGGTAGGTGGCTACACCTTC.

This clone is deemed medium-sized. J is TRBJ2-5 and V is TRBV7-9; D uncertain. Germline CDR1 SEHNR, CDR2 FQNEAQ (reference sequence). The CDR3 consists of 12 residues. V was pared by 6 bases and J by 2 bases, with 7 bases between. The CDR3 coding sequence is TGTGCCAGCAGAGTAGGTCAAGAGACCCAGTACTTC. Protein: CASRVGQETQYF.

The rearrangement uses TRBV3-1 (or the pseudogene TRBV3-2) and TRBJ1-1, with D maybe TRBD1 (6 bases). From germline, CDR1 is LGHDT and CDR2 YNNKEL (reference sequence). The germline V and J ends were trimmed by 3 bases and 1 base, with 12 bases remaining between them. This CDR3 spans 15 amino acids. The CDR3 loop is CASSHLDRSNTEAFF. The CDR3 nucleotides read TGTGCCAGCAGCCATTTGGACAGATCGAACACTGAAGCTTTCTTT.

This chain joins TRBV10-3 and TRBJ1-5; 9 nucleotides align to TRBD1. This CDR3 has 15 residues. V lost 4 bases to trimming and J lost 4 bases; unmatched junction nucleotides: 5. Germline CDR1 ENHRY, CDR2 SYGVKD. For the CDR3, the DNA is TGTGCCATCAGTGTGGGACAGGGCTTAAATCAGCCCCAGCATTTT. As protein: CAISVGQGLNQPQHF.

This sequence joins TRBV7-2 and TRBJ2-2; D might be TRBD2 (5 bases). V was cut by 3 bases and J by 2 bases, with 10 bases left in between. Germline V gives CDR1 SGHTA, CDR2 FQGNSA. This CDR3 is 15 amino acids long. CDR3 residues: CASSFRTGNTGELFF. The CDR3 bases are TGTGCCAGCAGCTTCCGGACTGGAAACACCGGGGAGCTGTTTTTT.

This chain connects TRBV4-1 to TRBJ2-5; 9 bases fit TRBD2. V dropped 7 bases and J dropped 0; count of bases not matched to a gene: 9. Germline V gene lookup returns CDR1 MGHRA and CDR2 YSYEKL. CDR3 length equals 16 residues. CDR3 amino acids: CASTASGMPYQETQYF. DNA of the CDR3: TGCGCCAGCACCGCTAGCGGGATGCCTTACCAAGAGACCCAGTACTTC.

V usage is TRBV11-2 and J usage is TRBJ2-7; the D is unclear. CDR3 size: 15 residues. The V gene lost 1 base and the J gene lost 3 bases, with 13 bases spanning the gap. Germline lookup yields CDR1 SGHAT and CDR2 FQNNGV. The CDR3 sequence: CASSLAGIPLYEQYF. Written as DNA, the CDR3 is TGTGCCAGCAGCTTAGCGGGCATACCCCTCTACGAGCAGTACTTC.

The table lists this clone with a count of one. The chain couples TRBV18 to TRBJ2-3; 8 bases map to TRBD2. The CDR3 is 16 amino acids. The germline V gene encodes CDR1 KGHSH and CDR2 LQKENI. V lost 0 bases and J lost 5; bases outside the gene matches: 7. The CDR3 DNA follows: TGTGCCAGCTCACCACCGAACCGGGGGGGCGAAGATACGCAGTATTTT. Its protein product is CASSPPNRGGEDTQYF.

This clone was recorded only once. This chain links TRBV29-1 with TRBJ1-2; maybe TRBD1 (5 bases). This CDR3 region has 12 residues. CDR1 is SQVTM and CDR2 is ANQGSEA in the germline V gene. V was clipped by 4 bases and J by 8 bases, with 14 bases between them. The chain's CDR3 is CSVVGQGSGYTF. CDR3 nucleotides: TGCAGCGTTGTCGGGCAGGGAAGCGGCTACACCTTC.

In DNA, the CDR3 is TGTGCTTCGCGGCTAGCGGGAGGCCTCACCGGGGAGCTGTTTTTT. This sequence encodes CASRLAGGLTGELFF. This rearrangement joins TRBV28 to TRBJ2-2; 11 bases are a match to TRBD2. The CDR3 is made up of 15 amino acids. The germline CDR1 and CDR2 sequences are MDHEN and SYDVKM.

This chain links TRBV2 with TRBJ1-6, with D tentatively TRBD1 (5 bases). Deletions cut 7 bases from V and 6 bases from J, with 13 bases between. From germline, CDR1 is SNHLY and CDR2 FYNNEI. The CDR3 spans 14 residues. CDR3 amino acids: CASTGTSFNSPLHF. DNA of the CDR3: TGTGCCAGCACCGGGACCTCGTTTAATTCACCCCTCCACTTT.

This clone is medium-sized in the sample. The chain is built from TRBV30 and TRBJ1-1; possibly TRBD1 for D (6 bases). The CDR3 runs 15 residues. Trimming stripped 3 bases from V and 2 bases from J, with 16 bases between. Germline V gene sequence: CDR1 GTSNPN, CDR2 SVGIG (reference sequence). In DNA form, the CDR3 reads TGTGCCTGGAGGGGGGGCCAACAGGCAAACACTGAAGCTTTCTTT. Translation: CAWRGGQQANTEAFF.

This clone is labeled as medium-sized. CDR3 residues: CASSPKGDVGYTF. In DNA, the CDR3 is TGTGCCAGCAGCCCGAAGGGGGACGTTGGCTACACCTTC. The chain carries TRBV7-2 and TRBJ1-2; a weak D match, TRBD1 (6 bases). Trimming took off 5 bases at V and 7 bases at J, with 14 bases between the two ends. CDR1 and CDR2 from the germline V gene are SGHTA and FQGNSA. The CDR3 extends over 13 amino acids.

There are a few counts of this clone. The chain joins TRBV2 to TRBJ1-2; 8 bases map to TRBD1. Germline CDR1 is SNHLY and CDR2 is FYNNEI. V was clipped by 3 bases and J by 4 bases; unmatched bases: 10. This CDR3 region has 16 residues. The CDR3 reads CASSDQGAGQTYGYTF. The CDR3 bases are TGTGCCAGCAGTGATCAGGGGGCGGGACAGACCTATGGCTACACCTTC. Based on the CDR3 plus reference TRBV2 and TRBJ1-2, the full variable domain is EPEVTQTPSHQVTQMGQEVILRCVPISNHLYFYWYRQILGQKVEFLVSFYNNEISEKSEIFDDQFSVERPDGSNFTLKIRSTKLEDSAMYFCASSDQGAGQTYGYTFGSGTRLTVV.

The CDR3: CASKQDQETQYF. The CDR3 DNA is TGCGCCAGCAAACAGGACCAAGAGACCCAGTACTTC. The rearrangement uses TRBV5-1 and TRBJ2-5; D perhaps matches TRBD1 (5 bases). This CDR3 is built from 12 residues. Germline CDR1 SGHRS, CDR2 YFSETQ. V was pared by 6 bases and J by 0 bases, with 6 bases between.

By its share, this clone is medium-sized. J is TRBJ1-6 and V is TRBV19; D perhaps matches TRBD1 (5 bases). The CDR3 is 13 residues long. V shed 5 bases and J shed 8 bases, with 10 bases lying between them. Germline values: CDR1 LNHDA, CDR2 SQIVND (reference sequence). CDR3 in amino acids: CASSAKGDSPLHF. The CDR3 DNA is TGTGCCAGTAGTGCCAAAGGGGATTCACCCCTCCACTTT.

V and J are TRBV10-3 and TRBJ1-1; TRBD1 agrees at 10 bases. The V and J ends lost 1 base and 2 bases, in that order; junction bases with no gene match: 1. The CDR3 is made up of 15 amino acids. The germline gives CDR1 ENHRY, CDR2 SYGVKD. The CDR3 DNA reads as TGTGCCATCAGTGAGTGGGACAGGGGTAACACTGAAGCTTTCTTT. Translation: CAISEWDRGNTEAFF.